The sample holds a few counts of the clone carrying this TCR beta chain. Antigen unknown. This sample's time point: newly diagnosed GD, antithyroid drugs for less than 3 months. Extracted PBMC RNA gave rise to the TCR library. This sample was taken from a study of regulatory T cells in long-lasting Graves disease. Notes on the study in general: Tissue studied was limited to peripheral blood, excluding thyroid tissue.

Arm-PCR with iRepertoire HTBI primers amplified the CDR3 regions for these TCR beta libraries. From the multiplex PCR reads, TCRdb called clonotypes with MiXCR, one entry per CDR3 protein. The repertoire consists of 530,000 or so distinct CDR3 sequences, with about 13% occurring once and the leading ten covering 10%. The ends lost 5 bases at V and 4 bases at J; junction bases unmatched: 12. Germline V CDR1 and CDR2: DFQATT, SNEGSKA (reference sequence). The CDR3 is made up of 15 amino acids. A further study also used this sample, focusing on T cells in Graves' hyperthyroidism and ophthalmopathy. Per that study: Clinical symptoms, serum thyroxine, TRAb, thyroid ultrasound and orbital computed tomography informed diagnoses.

Specimen: peripheral blood mononuclear cells (PBMCs), collected at new diagnosis, from a patient treated with antithyroid drugs. The TCR was taken from a man aged 25 to 40 with Graves disease. The J gene is TRBJ2-3, the V gene TRBV20-1; 7 nucleotides agree with TRBD2. The CDR3 loop reads CSAQISGPRADTQYF. CDR3 DNA sequence: TGCAGTGCTCAGATTAGCGGGCCCCGAGCAGATACGCAGTATTTT.